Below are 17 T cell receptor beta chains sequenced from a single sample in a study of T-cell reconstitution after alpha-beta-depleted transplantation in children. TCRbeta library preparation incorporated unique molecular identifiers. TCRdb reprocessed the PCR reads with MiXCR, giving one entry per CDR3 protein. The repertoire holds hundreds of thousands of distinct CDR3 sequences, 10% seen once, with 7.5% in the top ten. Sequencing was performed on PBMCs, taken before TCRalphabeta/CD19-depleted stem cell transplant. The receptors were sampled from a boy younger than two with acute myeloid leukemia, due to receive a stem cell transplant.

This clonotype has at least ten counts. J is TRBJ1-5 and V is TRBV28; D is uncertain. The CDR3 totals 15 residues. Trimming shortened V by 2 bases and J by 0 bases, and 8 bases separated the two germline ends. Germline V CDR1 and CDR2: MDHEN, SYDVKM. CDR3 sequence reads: CASSLKGYSNQPQHF. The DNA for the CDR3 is TGTGCCAGCAGTTTAAAGGGTTATAGCAATCAGCCCCAGCATTTT.

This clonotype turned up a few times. DNA of the CDR3: TGTGCCAGCAAAACAGGGATTCTAGCCAAAAACATTCAGTACTTC. This sequence encodes CASKTGILAKNIQYF. The chain links TRBV12-3 or TRBV12-4 to TRBJ2-4; possible D gene TRBD1, 6 bases. V was clipped by 7 bases and J by 0 bases, with 13 bases between them. CDR3 length equals 15 residues.

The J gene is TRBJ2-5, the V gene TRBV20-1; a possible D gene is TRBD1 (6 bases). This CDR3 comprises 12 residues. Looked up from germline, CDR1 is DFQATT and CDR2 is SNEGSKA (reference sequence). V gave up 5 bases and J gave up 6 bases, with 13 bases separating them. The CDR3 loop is CSAYRERQTQYF. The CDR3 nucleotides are TGCAGTGCTTACAGGGAAAGGCAGACCCAGTACTTC.

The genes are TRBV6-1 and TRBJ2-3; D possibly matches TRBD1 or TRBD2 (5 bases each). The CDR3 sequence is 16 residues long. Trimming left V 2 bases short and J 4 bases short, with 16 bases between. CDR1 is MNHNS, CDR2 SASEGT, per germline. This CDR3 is CASSEYPGMEADTQYF. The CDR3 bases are TGTGCCAGCAGTGAATACCCAGGGATGGAGGCAGATACGCAGTATTTT.

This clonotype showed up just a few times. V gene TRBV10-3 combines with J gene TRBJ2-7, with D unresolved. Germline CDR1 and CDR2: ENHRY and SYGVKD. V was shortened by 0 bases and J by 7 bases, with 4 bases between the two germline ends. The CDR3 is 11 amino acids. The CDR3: CAISESREQYF. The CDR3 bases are TGTGCCATCAGTGAGTCGAGGGAGCAGTACTTC.

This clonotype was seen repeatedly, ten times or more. The CDR3 is CASSLRESREQYF. As DNA, the CDR3 is TGTGCCAGCAGCTTACGGGAGTCGCGCGAGCAGTACTTC. This chain links TRBV7-9 with TRBJ2-7; D might be TRBD2 (6 bases). This CDR3 region has 13 residues. CDR1 is SEHNR and CDR2 is FQNEAQ in the germline V gene (reference sequence). Trimming pared 2 bases from V and 6 bases from J, leaving 11 bases between.

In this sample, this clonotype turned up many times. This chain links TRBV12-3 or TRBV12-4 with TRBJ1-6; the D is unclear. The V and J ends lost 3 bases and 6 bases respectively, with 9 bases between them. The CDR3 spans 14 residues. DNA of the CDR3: TGTGCCAGCAGTTTTCGGGAGGCTAATTCACCCCTCCACTTT. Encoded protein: CASSFREANSPLHF.

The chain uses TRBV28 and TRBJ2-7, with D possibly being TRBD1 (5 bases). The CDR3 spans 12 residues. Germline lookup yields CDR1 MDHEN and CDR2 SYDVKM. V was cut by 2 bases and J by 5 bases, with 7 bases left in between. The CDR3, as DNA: TGTGCCAGCAGTTTAGACAGCCACGAGCAGTACTTC. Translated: CASSLDSHEQYF.

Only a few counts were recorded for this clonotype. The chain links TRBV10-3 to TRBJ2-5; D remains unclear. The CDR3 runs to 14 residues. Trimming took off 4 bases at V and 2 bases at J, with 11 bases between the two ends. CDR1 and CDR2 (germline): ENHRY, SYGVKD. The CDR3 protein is CAISVCLNQETQYF. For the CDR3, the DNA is TGTGCCATCAGTGTATGTCTAAATCAAGAGACCCAGTACTTC.

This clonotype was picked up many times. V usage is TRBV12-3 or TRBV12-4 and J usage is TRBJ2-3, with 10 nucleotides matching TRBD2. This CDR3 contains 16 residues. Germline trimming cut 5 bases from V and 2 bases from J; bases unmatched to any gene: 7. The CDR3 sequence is CASSPLSGGTTDTQYF. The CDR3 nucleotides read TGTGCCAGCAGTCCCCTTAGCGGGGGGACCACAGATACGCAGTATTTT.

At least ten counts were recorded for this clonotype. CDR3 residues: CASSLASPTGELFF. CDR3 nucleotides: TGCGCCAGCAGCTTGGCCAGCCCCACCGGGGAGCTGTTTTTT. The chain is built from TRBV5-1 and TRBJ2-2; D not resolved. The V and J ends lost 0 bases and 4 bases respectively, with 7 bases between them. The length of the CDR3 is 14 residues. Per germline, CDR1 SGHRS and CDR2 YFSETQ.

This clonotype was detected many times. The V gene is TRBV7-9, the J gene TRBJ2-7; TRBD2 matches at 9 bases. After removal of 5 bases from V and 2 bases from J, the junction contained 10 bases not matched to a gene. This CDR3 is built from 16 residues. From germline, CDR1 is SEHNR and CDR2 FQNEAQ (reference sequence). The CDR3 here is CASSTWPSGNPYEQYF. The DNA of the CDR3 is TGTGCCAGCAGCACCTGGCCTAGCGGGAACCCCTACGAGCAGTACTTC.

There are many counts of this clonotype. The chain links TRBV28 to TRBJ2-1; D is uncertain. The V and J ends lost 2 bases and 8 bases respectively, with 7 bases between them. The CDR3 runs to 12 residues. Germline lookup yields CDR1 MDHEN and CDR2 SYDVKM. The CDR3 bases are TGTGCCAGCAGTTTAGATAAGCATGAGCAGTTCTTC. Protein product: CASSLDKHEQFF.

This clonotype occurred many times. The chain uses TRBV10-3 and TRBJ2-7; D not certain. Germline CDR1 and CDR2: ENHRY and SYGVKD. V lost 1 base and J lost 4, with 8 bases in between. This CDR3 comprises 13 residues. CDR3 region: CAISEWASYEQYF. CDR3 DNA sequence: TGTGCCATCAGTGAGTGGGCATCGTACGAGCAGTACTTC.

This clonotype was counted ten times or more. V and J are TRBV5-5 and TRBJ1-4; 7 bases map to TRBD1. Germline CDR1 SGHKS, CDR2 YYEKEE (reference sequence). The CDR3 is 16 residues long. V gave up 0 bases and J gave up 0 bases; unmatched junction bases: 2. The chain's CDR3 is CASSLAGTATNEKLFF. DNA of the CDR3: TGTGCCAGCAGCTTGGCCGGGACAGCAACTAATGAAAAACTGTTTTTT.

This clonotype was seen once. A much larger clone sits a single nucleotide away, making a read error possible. The CDR3 DNA sequence: TGTGCCAGCTGCTTGGACAGAGGATTGTTAACGACTTCCTACGAGCAGTACTTC. As protein: CASCLDRGLLTTSYEQYF. The chain links TRBV3-1 to TRBJ2-7; D is possibly TRBD1 (6 bases). The CDR3 totals 18 residues. Germline lookup yields CDR1 LGHDT and CDR2 YNNKEL (reference sequence). The ends were cut back, 8 bases at V and 1 base at J, with 27 bases in the middle.

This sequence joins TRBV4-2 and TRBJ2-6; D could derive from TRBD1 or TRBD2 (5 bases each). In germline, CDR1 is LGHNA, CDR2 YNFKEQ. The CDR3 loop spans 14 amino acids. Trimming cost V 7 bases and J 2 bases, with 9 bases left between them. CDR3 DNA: TGTGCCAGCACCCGGGACGCTGGGGCCAACGTCCTGACTTTC. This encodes CASTRDAGANVLTF.